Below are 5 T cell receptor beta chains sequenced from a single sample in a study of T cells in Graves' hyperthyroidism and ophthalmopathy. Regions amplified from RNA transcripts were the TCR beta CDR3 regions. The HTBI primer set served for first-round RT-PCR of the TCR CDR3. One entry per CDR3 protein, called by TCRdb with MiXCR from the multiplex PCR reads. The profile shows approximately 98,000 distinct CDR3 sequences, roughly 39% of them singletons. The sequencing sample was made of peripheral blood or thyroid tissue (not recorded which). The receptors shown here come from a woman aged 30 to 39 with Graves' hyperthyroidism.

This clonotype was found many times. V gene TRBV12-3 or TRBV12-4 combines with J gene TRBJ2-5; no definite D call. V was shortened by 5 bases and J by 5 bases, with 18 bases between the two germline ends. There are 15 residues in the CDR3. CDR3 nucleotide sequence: TGTGCCAGCAGTCGGATGGGAAGGACGGAGGAGACCCAGTACTTC. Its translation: CASSRMGRTEETQYF.

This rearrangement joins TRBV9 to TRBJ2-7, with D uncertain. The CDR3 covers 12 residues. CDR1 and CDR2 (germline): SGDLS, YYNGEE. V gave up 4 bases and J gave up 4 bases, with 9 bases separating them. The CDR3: CASSSAGYEQYF. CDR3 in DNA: TGTGCCAGCAGCTCGGCAGGTTACGAGCAGTACTTC. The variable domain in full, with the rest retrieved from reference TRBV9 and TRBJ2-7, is DSGVTQTPKHLITATGQRVTLRCSPRSGDLSVYWYQQSLDQGLQFLIQYYNGEERAKGNILERFSAQQFPDLHSELNLSSLELGDSALYFCASSSAGYEQYFGPGTRLTVT.

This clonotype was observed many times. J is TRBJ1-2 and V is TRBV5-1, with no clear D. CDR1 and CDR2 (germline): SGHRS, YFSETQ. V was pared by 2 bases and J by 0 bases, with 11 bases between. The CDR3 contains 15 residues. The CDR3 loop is CASSFTSETNYGYTF. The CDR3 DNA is TGCGCCAGCAGCTTTACTAGCGAGACTAACTATGGCTACACCTTC.

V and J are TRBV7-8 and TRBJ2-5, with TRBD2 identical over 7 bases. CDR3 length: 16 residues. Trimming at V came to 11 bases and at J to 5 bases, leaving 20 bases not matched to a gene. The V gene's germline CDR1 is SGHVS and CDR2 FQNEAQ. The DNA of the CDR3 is TGTGCCTGGAGTGCGGGGATTGCGGGAGCCGGGGAGACCCAGTACTTC. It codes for CAWSAGIAGAGETQYF.

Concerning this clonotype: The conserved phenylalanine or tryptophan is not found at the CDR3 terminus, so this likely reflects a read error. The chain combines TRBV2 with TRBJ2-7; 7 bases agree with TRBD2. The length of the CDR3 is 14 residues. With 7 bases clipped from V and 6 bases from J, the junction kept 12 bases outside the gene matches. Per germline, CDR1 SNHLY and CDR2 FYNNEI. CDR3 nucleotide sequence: TGTGCCAGCACTCCCAGCGGGGAGACCTCCGAGCAGTACTCC. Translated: CASTPSGETSEQYS.